The 12 T cell receptor beta chains below all came from one sample that was sequenced in a study of shared clonotypes between healthy human individuals. Here immunoSEQ multiplex PCR was the method, and the copy in TCRdb shows in-frame clones only, minus some. The table includes around 700,000 clones, around two thirds detected once. The sample was memory CD4+ T cells sorted from blood. Specified subset: CD45RA-negative fraction. Source of these receptors: a woman younger than 45 in good health.

There are a few counts of this clone. J is TRBJ2-5 and V is TRBV4-1; D is perhaps TRBD2 (6 bases). The CDR3 loop spans 16 amino acids. V was shortened by 1 base and J by 1 base, with 13 bases between the two germline ends. The germline gives CDR1 MGHRA, CDR2 YSYEKL. Written as DNA, the CDR3 is TGCGCCAGCAGCCAAGGCGAATGGGACTCCCAAGAGACCCAGTACTTC. It yields the protein CASSQGEWDSQETQYF.

V and J are TRBV11-2 and TRBJ2-7; 9 bases line up with TRBD1. The J segment lost 0 bases and the V segment lost 6 bases, leaving 3 bases of the junction unmatched. Germline V gene data show CDR1 as SGHAT and CDR2 as FQNNGV. This CDR3 region has 14 residues. The CDR3 bases are TGTGCCAGCAGTCGACAGGGGGACTCCTACGAGCAGTACTTC. Its protein is CASSRQGDSYEQYF.

The chain is built from TRBV5-1 and TRBJ2-2; 9 bases fit TRBD1. CDR3 size: 14 residues. Germline CDR1 and CDR2: SGHRS and YFSETQ. Trimming cost V 2 bases and J 6 bases; bases outside gene matches: 2. The CDR3 nucleotides are TGCGCCAGCAGCTTAGGACAGGGGTCCGGGGAGCTGTTTTTT. Translation: CASSLGQGSGELFF.

The chain links TRBV7-9 to TRBJ1-1, with TRBD1 identical over 7 bases. CDR1 is SEHNR, CDR2 FQNEAQ, per germline (reference sequence). Trimming removed 3 bases from V and 3 bases from J; junction bases left unmatched: 7. This CDR3 has 15 residues. In nucleotides, the CDR3 is TGTGCCAGCAGCTTGCCGACAGGGCTCCACACTGAAGCTTTCTTT. This encodes CASSLPTGLHTEAFF.

Note on this clone: Other DNA variants within this sample encode the same CDR3. J is TRBJ2-3 and V is TRBV5-1; TRBD2 matches at 12 bases. V was pared by 4 bases and J by 0 bases, with 6 bases of the junction left unmatched. The V gene's germline CDR1 is SGHRS and CDR2 YFSETQ. CDR3 length: 17 residues. CDR3 sequence reads: CASSLGLAGRSTDTQYF. For the CDR3, the DNA is TGCGCCAGCAGCCTGGGACTAGCGGGTCGAAGCACAGATACGCAGTATTTT.

The J gene is TRBJ1-3, the V gene TRBV4-1; possible D gene TRBD1, 6 bases. This CDR3 contains 16 residues. Trimming pared 1 base from V and 4 bases from J, leaving 14 bases between. The germline CDR1 and CDR2 sequences are MGHRA and YSYEKL. CDR3: CASSQAIRGYGNTIYF. The CDR3 DNA sequence: TGCGCCAGCAGCCAAGCAATCAGGGGATACGGAAACACCATATATTTT.

The chain uses TRBV5-5 and TRBJ1-1, with TRBD1 matching over 10 bases. Germline CDR1 SGHKS, CDR2 YYEKEE (reference sequence). The CDR3 is made up of 16 amino acids. With V trimmed by 4 bases and J by 2 bases, 8 bases remained unmatched. The CDR3 sequence is CASSVRQGARNTEAFF. CDR3 in DNA: TGTGCCAGCAGCGTCCGACAGGGGGCGCGTAACACTGAAGCTTTCTTT.

The chain carries TRBV28 and TRBJ2-1; 13 nucleotides line up with TRBD2. Germline V gene lookup returns CDR1 MDHEN and CDR2 SYDVKM. V was clipped by 6 bases and J by 9 bases; unmatched bases: 8. The CDR3 consists of 15 residues. For the CDR3, the DNA is TGTGCCAGCAGGCGGACTAGCGGGAGACTTGGTGAGCAGTTCTTC. Protein product: CASRRTSGRLGEQFF.

As regards this clone: The sample carries other DNA sequences with the same CDR3. The chain uses TRBV28 and TRBJ1-5; D call uncertain. Germline V gene sequence: CDR1 MDHEN, CDR2 SYDVKM. The CDR3 is 13 amino acids. V gave up 6 bases and J gave up 1 base, with 7 bases separating them. The chain's CDR3 is CASRGGSNQPQHF. The CDR3 bases are TGTGCCAGCAGGGGCGGAAGCAATCAGCCCCAGCATTTT.

The chain links TRBV28 to TRBJ2-7, with 7 nucleotides matching TRBD2. This CDR3 contains 14 residues. J was trimmed by 1 base and V by 5 bases; bases with no gene match: 5. From germline, CDR1 is MDHEN and CDR2 SYDVKM. The CDR3 loop reads CASSNPGLSYEQYF. In DNA form, the CDR3 reads TGTGCCAGCAGTAACCCGGGACTATCCTACGAGCAGTACTTC.

The V and J genes are TRBV5-6 and TRBJ2-5; D is possibly TRBD1 (6 bases). CDR1 and CDR2 from the germline V gene are SGHDT and YYEEEE. V lost 1 base, J lost 5 bases, and 9 bases lay in between. The CDR3 is 13 residues long. The CDR3, as DNA: TGTGCCAGCAGCTTGATGAGGGGGGAGACCCAGTACTTC. Translated, it gives CASSLMRGETQYF.

The chain employs TRBV18 and TRBJ2-3; 14 bases fit TRBD2. CDR3 length: 19 amino acids. Germline CDR1 is KGHSH and CDR2 is LQKENI. J was trimmed by 0 bases and V by 4 bases; bases with no gene match: 9. The CDR3: CASSRTGTSGSGSTDTQYF. In nucleotides, the CDR3 is TGTGCCAGCTCACGTACCGGGACTAGCGGGAGTGGGAGCACAGATACGCAGTATTTT.